Below, one TCR beta chain is given with its context. As yet, its antigen is unknown. Using a J-beta primer mix together with a sample-barcoded 5' primer, a second PCR was run for about 7 to 12 cycles. TCRdb called the 5' RACE reads again in MiXCR, with one record for every CDR3 protein. This sample carries over 700,000 distinct CDR3 sequences, around half of them seen once, and the ten largest clones take around 41%. This sample stems from a study of blood T cells in healthy people across ages. About the research overall: Using template switching, researchers captured about one barcoded beta molecule for each two T cells. General observations from the study: Versus aged donors, long-lived donors had higher diversity and more naive CD4+ cells.

Healthy Caucasian individuals from Russia aged roughly 6 to 95 were enrolled as donors. They isolated at least 6 million PBMCs from each sample. The sequencing input was blood. This TCR was recovered from a man older than 75 in good health.

The chain's CDR3 is CASSPRGAGDNEQFF. CDR3 nucleotides: TGCGCCAGCAGCCCCCGGGGAGCGGGAGACAATGAGCAGTTCTTC. The rearrangement joins TRBV5-1 to TRBJ2-1; 8 bases are a match to TRBD2. This CDR3 is 15 amino acids long. Germline V gene lookup returns CDR1 SGHRS and CDR2 YFSETQ. The V and J ends lost 4 bases and 5 bases, in that order; junction bases with no gene match: 8.